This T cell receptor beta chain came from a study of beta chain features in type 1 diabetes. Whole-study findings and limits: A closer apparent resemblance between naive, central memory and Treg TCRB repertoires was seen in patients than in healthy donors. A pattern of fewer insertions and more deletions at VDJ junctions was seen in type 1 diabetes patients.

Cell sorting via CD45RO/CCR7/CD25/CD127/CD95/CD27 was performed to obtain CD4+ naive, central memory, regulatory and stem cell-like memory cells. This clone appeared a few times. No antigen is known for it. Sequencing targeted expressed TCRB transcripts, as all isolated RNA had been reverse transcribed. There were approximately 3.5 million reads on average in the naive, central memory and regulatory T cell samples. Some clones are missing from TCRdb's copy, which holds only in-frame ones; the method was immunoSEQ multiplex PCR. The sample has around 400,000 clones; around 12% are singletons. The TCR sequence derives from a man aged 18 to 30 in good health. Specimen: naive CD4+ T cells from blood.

The CDR3 sequence is CASSLSFGEAAVTGELFF. The CDR3 DNA follows: TGTGCCAGCAGCTTAAGTTTCGGGGAGGCGGCGGTGACCGGGGAGCTGTTTTTT. The chain couples TRBV7-2 to TRBJ2-2; possible D gene TRBD2, 6 bases. The CDR3 totals 18 residues. The V end was cut by 2 bases, the J end by 5 bases, with 21 bases between. From germline, CDR1 is SGHTA and CDR2 FQGNSA.